Presented here are 21 T cell receptor beta chains from one specimen sequenced in a study of blood T cell repertoires in COVID-19. The repertoire was sequenced with immunoSEQ multiplex PCR; TCRdb's copy has only in-frame clones and lacks some. The sample lists 150,000 to 200,000 clones, approximately 90% occurring once. The sequenced material came from peripheral blood. The origin of the receptors is a man aged 55 to 70 with acute or convalescent COVID-19.

This clone showed up just once. The J gene is TRBJ2-5, the V gene TRBV12-3 or TRBV12-4, with no clear D. CDR3 length equals 13 residues. With 6 bases removed from V and 5 bases from J, the gap between germline ends came to 13 bases. Here the CDR3 DNA reads TGTGCCAGCAGCTATACCCCTAAGGAGACCCAGTACTTC. This codes for CASSYTPKETQYF.

The chain has TRBV28 and TRBJ2-7, with D maybe TRBD2 (5 bases). Germline CDR1 reads MDHEN; CDR2 reads SYDVKM. There are 13 residues in the CDR3. V gave up 6 bases and J gave up 6 bases, with 15 bases separating them. The CDR3, as DNA: TGTGCCAGCAGCCGGGGAGTAAGCTCCGAGCAGTACTTC. Its protein is CASSRGVSSEQYF.

The CDR3, as DNA: TGTGCCAGCAGCCCGAGTGCACCGAGGGACTTCGGAAACACCATATATTTT. Translated, it gives CASSPSAPRDFGNTIYF. The chain joins TRBV9 to TRBJ1-3; possibly TRBD1 for D (5 bases). CDR1 is SGDLS, CDR2 YYNGEE, per germline. Trimming took 4 bases from V and 4 from J, leaving 21 bases between them. The CDR3 is 17 amino acids.

The rearrangement uses TRBV4-2 and TRBJ1-3; a weak D match, TRBD1 (5 bases). V lost 1 base and J 0 bases, leaving 19 bases between the germline ends. Germline V CDR1 and CDR2: LGHNA, YNFKEQ. CDR3 length equals 19 residues. The DNA of the CDR3 is TGTGCCAGCAGCCAAGGGAGTTGGGGCGGCGGGGACTCTGGAAACACCATATATTTT. Residues: CASSQGSWGGGDSGNTIYF.

Details on this clone: The same CDR3 can be traced to other DNA sequences in this sample. The chain uses TRBV20-1 and TRBJ1-2; D is ambiguous. Germline lookup yields CDR1 DFQATT and CDR2 SNEGSKA (reference sequence). The length of the CDR3 is 11 residues. Trimming took off 6 bases at V and 6 bases at J, with 11 bases between the two ends. The chain's CDR3 is CSALAADGYTF. The DNA of the CDR3 is TGCAGTGCCCTAGCAGCGGATGGCTACACCTTC.

DNA for the CDR3: TGCAGCGTTCGGTACGACAGGGACCAAGAGACCCAGTACTTC. This gives the protein CSVRYDRDQETQYF. V gene TRBV29-1 combines with J gene TRBJ2-5; 7 bases line up with TRBD1. Germline lookup yields CDR1 SQVTM and CDR2 ANQGSEA. Trimming at V came to 5 bases and at J to 0 bases, leaving 6 bases not matched to a gene. The CDR3 has 14 amino acids.

This rearrangement joins TRBV9 to TRBJ2-7, with 8 nucleotides matching TRBD1. Germline lookup yields CDR1 SGDLS and CDR2 YYNGEE. CDR3 length equals 14 residues. With 4 bases clipped from V and 2 bases from J, the junction kept 5 bases outside the gene matches. The CDR3 DNA reads as TGTGCCAGCAGCCTAGGGACAGGACCCTACGAGCAGTACTTC. Translation gives CASSLGTGPYEQYF.

The chain uses TRBV19 and TRBJ2-3; 7 bases align to TRBD2. J lost 4 bases, V lost 8 bases, and 6 bases had no gene match. Germline CDR1 reads LNHDA; CDR2 reads SQIVND (reference sequence). This CDR3 comprises 13 residues. The DNA of the CDR3 is TGTGCCAGTGGGGCGGGGGATGCAGATACGCAGTATTTT. Translation gives CASGAGDADTQYF.

V gene TRBV7-3 combines with J gene TRBJ2-5; the D gene is possibly TRBD1 (6 bases). V shed 6 bases and J shed 2 bases, with 13 bases lying between them. CDR3 length: 14 amino acids. Per germline, CDR1 SGHTA and CDR2 FQGTGA. The CDR3: CASSRTAIQETQYF. CDR3 bases: TGTGCCAGCAGTCGGACAGCCATACAAGAGACCCAGTACTTC.

The chain is built from TRBV29-1 and TRBJ1-3; a possible D gene is TRBD1 (6 bases). Per the germline V gene, CDR1 is SQVTM and CDR2 is ANQGSEA. This CDR3 has 13 residues. V was clipped by 4 bases and J by 4 bases, with 11 bases between them. The CDR3: CSVASGVGNTIYF. The CDR3 DNA reads TGCAGCGTTGCCTCAGGGGTCGGAAACACCATATATTTT.

This chain connects TRBV6-5 to TRBJ2-7; 8 positions match TRBD1. The CDR3 sequence is 15 residues long. Trimming at V came to 5 bases and at J to 1 base, leaving 7 bases not matched to a gene. Germline V lookup: CDR1 MNHEY, CDR2 SVGAGI. The CDR3: CASSPDRAMSYEQYV. The CDR3 DNA is TGTGCCAGCAGTCCGGACAGGGCAATGTCCTACGAGCAGTACGTC.

This rearrangement joins TRBV19 to TRBJ1-5, with 8 bases that match TRBD1. V shed 7 bases, J shed 6 bases, and the junction held 8 bases outside the gene matches. Germline values: CDR1 LNHDA, CDR2 SQIVND (reference sequence). CDR3 length equals 14 residues. The CDR3 DNA follows: TGTGCCAGTACTACTCGGACAGGGAGTCAGCCCCAGCATTTT. Translation gives CASTTRTGSQPQHF. Filled out from reference TRBV19 and TRBJ1-5, the complete variable domain reads DGGITQSPKYLFRKEGQNVTLSCEQNLNHDAMYWYRQDPGQGLRLIYYSQIVNDFQKGDIAEGYSVSREKKESFPLTVTSAQKNPTAFYLCASTTRTGSQPQHFGDGTRLSIL.

The chain has TRBV7-9 and TRBJ1-4; TRBD1 matches 8 bases. The CDR3 runs to 16 residues. The ends lost 6 bases at V and 3 bases at J; junction bases unmatched: 9. Germline V gives CDR1 SEHNR, CDR2 FQNEAQ (reference sequence). The CDR3 DNA reads TGTGCCAGCAGTCCCCGCAGGGGGCGACCTAATGAAAAACTGTTTTTT. This gives the protein CASSPRRGRPNEKLFF.

V is TRBV24-1 and J is TRBJ2-1; TRBD2 agrees at 12 bases. Unmatched junction bases numbered 6, after V lost 4 bases and J lost 6 bases. The CDR3 loop spans 16 amino acids. The V gene's germline CDR1 is KGHDR and CDR2 SFDVKD. The CDR3 sequence: CATSDSLAGGPNEQFF. CDR3 nucleotides: TGTGCCACCAGTGACTCACTAGCGGGGGGCCCCAATGAGCAGTTCTTC.

The rearrangement links TRBV14 to TRBJ2-5; a weak D match, TRBD2 (5 bases). With 0 bases removed from V and 9 bases from J, the gap between germline ends came to 17 bases. CDR1 is SGHDN, CDR2 FVKESK, per germline. This CDR3 spans 15 amino acids. CDR3 coding DNA: TGTGCCAGCAGCCAAGATCAGATAGCCGCGGAGGCCCAGTACTTC. Protein: CASSQDQIAAEAQYF.

This chain connects TRBV27 to TRBJ2-5; weak D call: TRBD1 (5 bases). The CDR3 contains 15 residues. CDR1 MNHEY and CDR2 SMNVEV come from the germline V gene (reference sequence). Trimming took 3 bases from V and 4 from J, leaving 15 bases between them. The CDR3 DNA follows: TGTGCCAGCAGTTTCCGAGACAGCTCCCGAGAGACCCAGTACTTC. It specifies CASSFRDSSRETQYF.

V is TRBV29-1 and J is TRBJ2-7; the match to TRBD1 covers 8 bases. The CDR3 is 14 residues long. The V and J ends lost 5 bases and 3 bases, in that order; junction bases with no gene match: 9. The germline V gene has CDR1 SQVTM and CDR2 ANQGSEA. This CDR3 is CSVRQGTYIYEQYF. In nucleotides, the CDR3 is TGCAGCGTTAGACAGGGGACCTACATCTACGAGCAGTACTTC.

The chain carries TRBV6-4 and TRBJ2-1, with 8 bases identical to TRBD1. From germline, CDR1 is MRHNA and CDR2 SNTAGT. Unmatched junction bases numbered 3, after V lost 1 base and J lost 1 base. The CDR3 runs to 16 residues. The CDR3 DNA reads TGTGCCAGCAGTGACTACGGGACAGGTTCCTACAATGAGCAGTTCTTC. Translating gives CASSDYGTGSYNEQFF.

The chain carries TRBV9 and TRBJ2-7; D is perhaps TRBD2 (6 bases). Germline V gene lookup returns CDR1 SGDLS and CDR2 YYNGEE. The CDR3 is 13 residues long. V was shortened by 3 bases and J by 7 bases, with 14 bases between the two germline ends. The CDR3 here is CASSATTRGEQYF. CDR3 DNA: TGTGCCAGCAGCGCCACGACTAGAGGAGAGCAGTACTTC.

The genes are TRBV7-3 and TRBJ2-2, with 9 bases matching TRBD2. Trimming took 1 base from V and 4 from J; bases not matched to a gene: 10. The germline V gene has CDR1 SGHTA and CDR2 FQGTGA. The CDR3 extends over 18 amino acids. The CDR3 DNA sequence: TGTGCCAGCAGCTTAAGCCCCGCGGGGGGGCCGGTCACCGGGGAGCTGTTTTTT. It specifies CASSLSPAGGPVTGELFF.

The chain couples TRBV24-1 to TRBJ2-1, with 16 bases that match TRBD2. The CDR3 is made up of 19 amino acids. The V segment lost 4 bases and the J segment 0 bases; nucleotides outside the gene matches: 5. Per germline, CDR1 KGHDR and CDR2 SFDVKD. The CDR3 spells CATSEHGTSGGASYNEQFF. The CDR3, as DNA: TGTGCCACCAGTGAACACGGGACTAGCGGGGGGGCCTCCTACAATGAGCAGTTCTTC.